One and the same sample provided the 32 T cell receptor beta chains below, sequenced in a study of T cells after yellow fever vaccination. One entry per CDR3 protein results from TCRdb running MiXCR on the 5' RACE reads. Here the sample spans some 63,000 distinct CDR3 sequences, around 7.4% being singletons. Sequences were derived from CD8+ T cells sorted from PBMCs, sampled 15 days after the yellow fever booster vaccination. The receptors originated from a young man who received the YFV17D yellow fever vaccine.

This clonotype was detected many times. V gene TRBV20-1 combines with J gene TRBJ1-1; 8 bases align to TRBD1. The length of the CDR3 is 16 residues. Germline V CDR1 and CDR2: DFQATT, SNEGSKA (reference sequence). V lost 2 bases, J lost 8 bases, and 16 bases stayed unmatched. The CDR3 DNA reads TGCAGTGCTAGAACAGGGGGTTTGATTGGGCCTTACGAAGCTTTCTTT. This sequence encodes CSARTGGLIGPYEAFF.

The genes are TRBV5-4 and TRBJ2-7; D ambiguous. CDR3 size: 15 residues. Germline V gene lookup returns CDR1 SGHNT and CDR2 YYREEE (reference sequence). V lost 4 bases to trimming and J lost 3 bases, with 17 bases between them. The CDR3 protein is CASSPDFAEGYEQYF. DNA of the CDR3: TGTGCCAGCAGCCCCGACTTTGCGGAAGGCTACGAGCAGTACTTC. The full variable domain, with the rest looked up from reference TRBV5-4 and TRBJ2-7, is ETGVTQSPTHLIKTRGQQVTLRCSSQSGHNTVSWYQQALGQGPQFIFQYYREEENGRGNFPPRFSGLQFPNYSSELNVNALELDDSALYLCASSPDFAEGYEQYFGPGTRLTVT.

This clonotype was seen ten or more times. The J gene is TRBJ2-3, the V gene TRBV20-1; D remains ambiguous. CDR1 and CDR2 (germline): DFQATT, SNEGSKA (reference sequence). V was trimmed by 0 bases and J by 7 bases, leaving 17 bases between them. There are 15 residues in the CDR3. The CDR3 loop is CSAREPTLEPYTQYF. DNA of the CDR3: TGCAGTGCTAGAGAGCCGACCCTCGAACCTTATACGCAGTATTTT.

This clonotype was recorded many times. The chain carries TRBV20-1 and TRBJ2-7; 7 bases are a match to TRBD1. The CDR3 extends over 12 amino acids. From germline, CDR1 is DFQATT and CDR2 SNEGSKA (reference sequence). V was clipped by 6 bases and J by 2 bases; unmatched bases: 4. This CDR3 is CSARQGTYEQYF. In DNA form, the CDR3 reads TGCAGTGCCCGACAGGGAACCTACGAGCAGTACTTC.

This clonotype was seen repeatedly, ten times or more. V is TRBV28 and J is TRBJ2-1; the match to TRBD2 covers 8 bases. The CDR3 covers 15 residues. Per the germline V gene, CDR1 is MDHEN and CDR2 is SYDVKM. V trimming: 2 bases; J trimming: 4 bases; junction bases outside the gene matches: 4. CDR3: CASSLRAGAYNEQFF. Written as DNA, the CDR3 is TGTGCCAGCAGTTTAAGAGCGGGAGCGTACAATGAGCAGTTCTTC.

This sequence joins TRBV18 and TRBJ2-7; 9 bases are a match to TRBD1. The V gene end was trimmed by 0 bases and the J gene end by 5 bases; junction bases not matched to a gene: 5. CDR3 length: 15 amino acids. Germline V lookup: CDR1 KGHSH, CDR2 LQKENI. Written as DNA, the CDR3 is TGTGCCAGCTCACCACCGGGACAGGGTGTCGACGAGCAGTACTTC. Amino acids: CASSPPGQGVDEQYF.

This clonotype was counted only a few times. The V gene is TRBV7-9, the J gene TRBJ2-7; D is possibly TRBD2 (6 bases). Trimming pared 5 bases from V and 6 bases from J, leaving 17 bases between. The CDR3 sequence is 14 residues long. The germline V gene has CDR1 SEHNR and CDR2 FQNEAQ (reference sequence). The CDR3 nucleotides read TGTGCCAGCAGCCGGGCCGAGATTAGCGGCGAGCAGTACTTC. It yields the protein CASSRAEISGEQYF.

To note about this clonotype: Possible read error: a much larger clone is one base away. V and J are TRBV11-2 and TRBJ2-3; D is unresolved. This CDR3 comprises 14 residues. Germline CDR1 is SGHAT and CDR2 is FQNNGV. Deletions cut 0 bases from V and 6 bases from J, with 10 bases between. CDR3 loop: CASSLDPQEDTQYF. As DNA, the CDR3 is TGTGCCAGCAGCTTAGATCCTCAGGAGGATACGCAGTATTTT.

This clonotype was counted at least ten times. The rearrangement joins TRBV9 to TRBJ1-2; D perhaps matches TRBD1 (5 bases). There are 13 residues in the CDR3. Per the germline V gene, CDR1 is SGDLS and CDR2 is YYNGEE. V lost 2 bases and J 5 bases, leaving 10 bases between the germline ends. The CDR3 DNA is TGTGCCAGCAGCGTTGGGGGGGATTATGGCTACACCTTC. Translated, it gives CASSVGGDYGYTF.

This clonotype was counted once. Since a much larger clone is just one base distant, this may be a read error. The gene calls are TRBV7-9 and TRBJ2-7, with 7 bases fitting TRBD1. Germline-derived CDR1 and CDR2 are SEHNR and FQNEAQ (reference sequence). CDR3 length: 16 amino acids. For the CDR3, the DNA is TGTGCCAGCAGCCAAGGCCCGACAGGGAATACCTACGAGCAGAACTTC. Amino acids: CASSQGPTGNTYEQNF.

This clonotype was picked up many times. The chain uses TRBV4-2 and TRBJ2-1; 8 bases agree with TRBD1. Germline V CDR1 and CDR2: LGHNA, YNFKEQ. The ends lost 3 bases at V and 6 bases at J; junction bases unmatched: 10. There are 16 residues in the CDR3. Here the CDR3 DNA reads TGTGCCAGCAGCCAGTATGGGACAGGTGTAACCAATGAGCAGTTCTTC. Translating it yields CASSQYGTGVTNEQFF.

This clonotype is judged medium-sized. CDR3 region: CASSQDYQHEQYF. The CDR3 nucleotides are TGCGCCAGCAGCCAAGACTACCAACACGAGCAGTACTTC. This sequence joins TRBV4-3 and TRBJ2-7; no definite D call. This CDR3 contains 13 residues. Germline loops: CDR1 LGHNA, CDR2 YSLEER. V was trimmed by 0 bases and J by 5 bases, leaving 8 bases between them.

CDR3 DNA: TGTGCCATCAGCCCTCAGACCCTGGAGACAGATACGCAGTATTTT. Translated, it gives CAISPQTLETDTQYF. The chain carries TRBV10-3 and TRBJ2-3; D uncertain. The length of the CDR3 is 15 residues. Germline V gene lookup returns CDR1 ENHRY and CDR2 SYGVKD. Trimming removed 6 bases from V and 3 bases from J, with 16 bases in between.

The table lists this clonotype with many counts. The CDR3 DNA reads TGTGCCAGCAGATATGGGGCCGGGAGCTCGCCTGGGGACACTGAAGCTTTCTTT. It is translated as CASRYGAGSSPGDTEAFF. The rearrangement uses TRBV6-2 or TRBV6-3 and TRBJ1-1; maybe TRBD1 (5 bases). The germline V gene encodes CDR1 MNHEY and CDR2 SVGEGT. Trimming left V 6 bases short and J 3 bases short, with 26 bases between. CDR3 length: 18 residues.

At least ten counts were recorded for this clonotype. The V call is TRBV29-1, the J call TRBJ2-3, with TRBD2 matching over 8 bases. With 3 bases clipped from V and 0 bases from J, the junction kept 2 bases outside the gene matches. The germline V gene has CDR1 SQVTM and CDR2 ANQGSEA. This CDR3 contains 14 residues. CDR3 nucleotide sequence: TGCAGCGTTGAGCCTAGCGGGAGCACAGATACGCAGTATTTT. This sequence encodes CSVEPSGSTDTQYF.

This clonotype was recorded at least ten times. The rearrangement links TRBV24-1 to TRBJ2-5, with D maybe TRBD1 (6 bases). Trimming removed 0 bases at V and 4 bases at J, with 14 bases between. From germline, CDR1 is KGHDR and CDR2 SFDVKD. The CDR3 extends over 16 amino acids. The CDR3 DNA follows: TGTGCCACCAGTGATTTGAAAGGGACACCTCGAGAGACCCAGTACTTC. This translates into CATSDLKGTPRETQYF.

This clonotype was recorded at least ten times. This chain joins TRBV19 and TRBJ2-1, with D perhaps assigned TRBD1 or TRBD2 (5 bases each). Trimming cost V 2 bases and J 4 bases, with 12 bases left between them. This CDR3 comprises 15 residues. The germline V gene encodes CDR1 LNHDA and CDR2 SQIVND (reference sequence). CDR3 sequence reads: CASSIQGGLYNEQFF. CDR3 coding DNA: TGTGCCAGTAGTATACAGGGCGGGTTGTACAATGAGCAGTTCTTC.

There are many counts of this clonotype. In nucleotides, the CDR3 is TGTGCCACCAGCAGCAGACAGGGGATGGGAGATACGCAGTATTTT. It is translated as CATSSRQGMGDTQYF. The rearrangement joins TRBV15 to TRBJ2-3, with 8 bases identical to TRBD1. Trimming cost V 3 bases and J 5 bases; bases outside gene matches: 7. The CDR3 sequence is 15 residues long. CDR1 and CDR2 (germline): LNHNV, YYDKDF (reference sequence).

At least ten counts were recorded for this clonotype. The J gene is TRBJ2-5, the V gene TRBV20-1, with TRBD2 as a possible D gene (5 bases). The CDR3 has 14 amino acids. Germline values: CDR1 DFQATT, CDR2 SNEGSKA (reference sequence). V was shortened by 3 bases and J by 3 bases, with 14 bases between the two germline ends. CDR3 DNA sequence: TGCAGTGCTAGCCGAGCGGAGATGGAAGAGACCCAGTACTTC. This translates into CSASRAEMEETQYF.

As DNA, the CDR3 is TGTGCCAGCCAAGTGGGGGTTTTTGAAGCTTTCTTT. This translates into CASQVGVFEAFF. The chain couples TRBV19 to TRBJ1-1; possibly TRBD1 for D (5 bases). V was shortened by 9 bases and J by 7 bases, with 15 bases between the two germline ends. The CDR3 sequence is 12 residues long. CDR1 is LNHDA, CDR2 SQIVND, per germline (reference sequence). The full variable domain, rest sourced from reference TRBV19 and TRBJ1-1, is DGGITQSPKYLFRKEGQNVTLSCEQNLNHDAMYWYRQDPGQGLRLIYYSQIVNDFQKGDIAEGYSVSREKKESFPLTVTSAQKNPTAFYLCASQVGVFEAFFGQGTRLTVV.

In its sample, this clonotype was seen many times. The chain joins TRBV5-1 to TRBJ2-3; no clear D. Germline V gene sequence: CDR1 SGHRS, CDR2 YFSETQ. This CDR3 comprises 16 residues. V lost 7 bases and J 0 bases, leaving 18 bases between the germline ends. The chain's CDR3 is CASGQFEDTSTDTQYF. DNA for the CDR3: TGCGCCAGCGGGCAGTTTGAAGACACTAGCACAGATACGCAGTATTTT.

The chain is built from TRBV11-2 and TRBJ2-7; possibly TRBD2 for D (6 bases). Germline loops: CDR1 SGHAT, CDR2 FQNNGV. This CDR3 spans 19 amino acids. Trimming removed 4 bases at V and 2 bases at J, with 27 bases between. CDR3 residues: CASSSESPSGSGDPYEQYF. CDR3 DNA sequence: TGTGCCAGCAGCTCGGAATCTCCCTCTGGTAGCGGAGATCCCTACGAGCAGTACTTC.

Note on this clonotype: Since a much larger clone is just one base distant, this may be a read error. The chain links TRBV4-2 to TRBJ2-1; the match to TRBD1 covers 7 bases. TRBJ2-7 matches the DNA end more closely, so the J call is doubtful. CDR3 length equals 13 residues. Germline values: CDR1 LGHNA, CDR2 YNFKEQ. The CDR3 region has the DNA TGTGCCAGCAGCCAAGGTCAGGGGGTTGAGCAGTACTTC. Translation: CASSQGQGVEQYF.

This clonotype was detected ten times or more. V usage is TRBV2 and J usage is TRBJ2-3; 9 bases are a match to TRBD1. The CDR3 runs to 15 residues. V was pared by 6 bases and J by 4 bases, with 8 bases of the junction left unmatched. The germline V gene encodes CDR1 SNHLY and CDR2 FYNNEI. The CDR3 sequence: CASRTSGTGSDTQYF. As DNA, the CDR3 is TGTGCCAGCAGGACCTCCGGGACAGGGTCAGATACGCAGTATTTT. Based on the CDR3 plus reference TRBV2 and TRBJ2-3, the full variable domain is EPEVTQTPSHQVTQMGQEVILRCVPISNHLYFYWYRQILGQKVEFLVSFYNNEISEKSEIFDDQFSVERPDGSNFTLKIRSTKLEDSAMYFCASRTSGTGSDTQYFGPGTRLTVL.

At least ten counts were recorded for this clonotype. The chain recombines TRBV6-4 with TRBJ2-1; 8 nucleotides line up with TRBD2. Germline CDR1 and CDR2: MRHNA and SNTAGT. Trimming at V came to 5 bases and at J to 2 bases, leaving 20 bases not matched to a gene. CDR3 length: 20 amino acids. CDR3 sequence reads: CASSNMVRLAGVGAYNEQFF. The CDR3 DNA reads TGTGCCAGCAGTAATATGGTCCGGCTAGCGGGCGTGGGGGCCTACAATGAGCAGTTCTTC.

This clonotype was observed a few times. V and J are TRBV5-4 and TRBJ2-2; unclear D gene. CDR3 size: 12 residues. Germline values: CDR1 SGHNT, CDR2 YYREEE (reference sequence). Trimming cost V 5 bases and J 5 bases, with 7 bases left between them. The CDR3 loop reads CASRLPTGELFF. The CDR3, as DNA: TGTGCCAGCAGGCTACCTACCGGGGAGCTGTTTTTT.

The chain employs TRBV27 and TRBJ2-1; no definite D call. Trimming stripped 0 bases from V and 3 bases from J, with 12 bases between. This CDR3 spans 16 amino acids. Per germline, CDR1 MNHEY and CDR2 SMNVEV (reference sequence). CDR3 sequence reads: CASSLSLTEVYNEQFF. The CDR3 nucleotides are TGTGCCAGCAGTTTATCACTCACCGAAGTCTACAATGAGCAGTTCTTC.

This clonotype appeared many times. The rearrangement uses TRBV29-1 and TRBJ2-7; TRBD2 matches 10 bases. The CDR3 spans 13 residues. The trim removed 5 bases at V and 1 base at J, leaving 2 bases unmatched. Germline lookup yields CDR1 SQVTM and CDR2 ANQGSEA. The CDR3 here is CSVSGGDSYEQYF. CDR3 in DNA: TGCAGCGTTAGCGGGGGGGATTCCTACGAGCAGTACTTC.

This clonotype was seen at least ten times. CDR3 coding DNA: TGTGCCAGCAATACGATTCCCCCCTCGGACAACACAGATACGCAGTATTTT. This encodes CASNTIPPSDNTDTQYF. The chain uses TRBV11-2 and TRBJ2-3, with D possibly TRBD1 on 5 matching bases. CDR3 length: 17 amino acids. Deletions cut 7 bases from V and 2 bases from J, with 22 bases between. Germline V gene sequence: CDR1 SGHAT, CDR2 FQNNGV.

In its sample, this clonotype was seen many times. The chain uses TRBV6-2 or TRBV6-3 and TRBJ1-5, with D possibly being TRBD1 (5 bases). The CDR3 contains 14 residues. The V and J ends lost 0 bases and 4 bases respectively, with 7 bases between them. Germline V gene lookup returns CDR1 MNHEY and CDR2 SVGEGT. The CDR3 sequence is CASSYSTVNQPQHF. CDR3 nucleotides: TGTGCCAGCAGTTACTCGACAGTAAATCAGCCCCAGCATTTT.

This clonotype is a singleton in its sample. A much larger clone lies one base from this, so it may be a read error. The CDR3 DNA is TGTGCCAGCAGCTTGGCCGGCCTCAATCAGCCCCAGCATTTT. Translated, it gives CASSLAGLNQPQHF. J is TRBJ1-5 and V is TRBV5-5; D gene ambiguous. Germline V gives CDR1 SGHKS, CDR2 YYEKEE (reference sequence). The CDR3 runs to 14 residues. V was pared by 0 bases and J by 3 bases, with 7 bases between.

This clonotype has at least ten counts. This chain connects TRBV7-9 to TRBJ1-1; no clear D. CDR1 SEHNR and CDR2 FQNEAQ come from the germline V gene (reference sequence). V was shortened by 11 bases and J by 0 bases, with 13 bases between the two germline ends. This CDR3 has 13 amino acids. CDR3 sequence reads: CAAGDEVNTEAFF. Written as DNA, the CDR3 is TGTGCCGCCGGAGACGAGGTGAACACTGAAGCTTTCTTT.